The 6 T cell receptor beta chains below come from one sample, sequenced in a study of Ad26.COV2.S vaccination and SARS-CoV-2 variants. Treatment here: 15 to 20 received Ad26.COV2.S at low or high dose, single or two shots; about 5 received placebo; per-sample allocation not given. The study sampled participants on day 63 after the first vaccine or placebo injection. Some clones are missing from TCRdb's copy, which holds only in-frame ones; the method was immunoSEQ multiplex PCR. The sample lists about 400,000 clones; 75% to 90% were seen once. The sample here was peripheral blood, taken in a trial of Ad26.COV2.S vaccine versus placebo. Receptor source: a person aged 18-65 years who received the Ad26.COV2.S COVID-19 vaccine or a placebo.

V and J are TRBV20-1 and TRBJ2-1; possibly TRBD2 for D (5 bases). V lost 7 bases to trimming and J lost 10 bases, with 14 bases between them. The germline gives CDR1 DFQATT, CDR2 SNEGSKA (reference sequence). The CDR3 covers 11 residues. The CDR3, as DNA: TGCAGTGGGACTGGGGTCGAGGAGCAGTTCTTC. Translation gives CSGTGVEEQFF.

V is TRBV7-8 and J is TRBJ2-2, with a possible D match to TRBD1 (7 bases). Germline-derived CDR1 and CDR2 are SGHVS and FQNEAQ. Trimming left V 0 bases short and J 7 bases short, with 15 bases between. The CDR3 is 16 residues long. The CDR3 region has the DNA TGTGCCAGCAGCTTAGCGCCAGGGGGGAATATCGGGGAGCTGTTTTTT. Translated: CASSLAPGGNIGELFF.

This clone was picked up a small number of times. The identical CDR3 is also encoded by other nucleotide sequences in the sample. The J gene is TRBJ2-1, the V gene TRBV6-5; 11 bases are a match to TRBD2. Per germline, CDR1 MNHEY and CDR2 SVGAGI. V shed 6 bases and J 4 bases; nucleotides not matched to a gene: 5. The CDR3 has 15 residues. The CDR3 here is CASSGTSGSYNEQFF. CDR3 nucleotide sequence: TGTGCCAGCAGCGGGACTAGCGGAAGTTACAATGAGCAGTTCTTC.

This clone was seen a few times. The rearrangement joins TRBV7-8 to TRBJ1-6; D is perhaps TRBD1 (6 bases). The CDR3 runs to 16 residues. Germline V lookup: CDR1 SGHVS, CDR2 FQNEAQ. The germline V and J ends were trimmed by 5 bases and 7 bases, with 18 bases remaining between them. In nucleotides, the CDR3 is TGTGCCAGCAGCCCTAAGGGGGGTGATTTGAATTCACCCCTCCACTTT. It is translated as CASSPKGGDLNSPLHF.

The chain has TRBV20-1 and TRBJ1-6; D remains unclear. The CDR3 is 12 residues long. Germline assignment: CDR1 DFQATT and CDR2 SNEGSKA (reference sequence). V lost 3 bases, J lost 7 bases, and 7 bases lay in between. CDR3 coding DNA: TGCAGTGCTAGTAGGCCCAATTCACCCCTCCACTTT. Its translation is CSASRPNSPLHF.

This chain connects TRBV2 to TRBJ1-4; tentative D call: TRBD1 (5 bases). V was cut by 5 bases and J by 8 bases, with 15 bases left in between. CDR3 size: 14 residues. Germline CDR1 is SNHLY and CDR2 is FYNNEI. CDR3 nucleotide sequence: TGTGCCAGCAGTTCCGGGACCGGCAAGGAAAAACTGTTTTTT. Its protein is CASSSGTGKEKLFF.